A selection of T cell receptor beta chains follows, all from one sample in a study of post-analysis software for immune sequencing data. Each CDR3 protein is one row after TCRdb ran MiXCR on the PCR reads. The sample shows 150,000 to 200,000 distinct CDR3 sequences, 25% to 35% of them seen only once. Sequencing used blood. These TCRs come from a girl under 18 with multiple sclerosis. Both conserved end residues are part of each CDR3. D genes are given only for firm matches. Size values are once, few and many counts, or a class for expanded clones, and some rows have none.

TRBJ1-5 TRBV3-1 - - CASSQDEIQPQHF TGTGCCAGCAGCCAAGATGAGATTCAGCCCCAGCATTTT
TRBJ1-5 TRBV4-1 TRBD1 few CASSHNRDRGNQPQHF TGCGCCAGCAGCCATAACCGGGACAGGGGAAATCAGCCCCAGCATTTT
TRBJ1-5 TRBV20-1 - few CSARVGSRDQPQHF TGCAGTGCTAGGGTCGGATCGAGGGATCAGCCCCAGCATTTT
TRBJ2-3 TRBV5-1 - many CASSAWGDRPDTQYF TGCGCCAGCAGCGCATGGGGGGATCGACCAGATACGCAGTATTTT
TRBJ2-5 TRBV15 TRBD2 - CATSTIAGETQYF TGTGCCACCAGCACGATAGCGGGGGAGACCCAGTACTTC
TRBJ1-1 TRBV27 - - CASSLSHVGSTEAFF TGTGCCAGCAGTCTCAGTCATGTGGGGAGCACTGAAGCTTTCTTT
TRBJ2-7 TRBV27 - - CASSTTGWNEQYF TGTGCCAGCAGTACCACGGGGTGGAACGAGCAGTACTTC
TRBJ1-1 TRBV12-3/TRBV12-4 - - CASTRRVPNNTEAFF TGTGCCAGCACCCGTAGGGTTCCGAATAACACTGAAGCTTTCTTT
TRBJ2-1 TRBV4-2 TRBD2 - CASSQGPLAGLDNEQFF TGTGCCAGCAGCCAAGGTCCCCTAGCGGGCCTCGACAATGAGCAGTTCTTC
TRBJ2-5 TRBV7-2 TRBD1 - CASSLGQGAQGTQYF TGTGCCAGCAGCTTAGGTCAGGGGGCGCAGGGGACCCAGTACTTC
TRBJ1-2 TRBV7-2 - few CASSLLRGADYGYTF TGTGCCAGCAGCTTACTTCGGGGGGCGGACTATGGCTACACCTTC
TRBJ2-7 TRBV6-1 - - CASSDDAYEQYF TGTGCCAGCAGTGATGACGCCTACGAGCAGTACTTC
TRBJ1-5 TRBV15 TRBD1 many CATSRDRGQQHF TGTGCCACCAGCAGAGACCGGGGACAGCAGCATTTT
TRBJ2-7 TRBV6-1 TRBD1 - CASSRDRGGYEQYF TGTGCCAGCAGCAGGGACAGGGGTGGCTACGAGCAGTACTTC
TRBJ2-1 TRBV12-3/TRBV12-4 - many CASSQLAREQFF TGTGCCAGCAGCCAGCTAGCGCGTGAGCAGTTCTTC
TRBJ2-7 TRBV6-5 TRBD1 many CASSQWTGTHEQYF TGTGCCAGCAGCCAGTGGACAGGGACCCACGAGCAGTACTTC
TRBJ2-5 TRBV11-2 - few CASSPAGPKETQYF TGTGCCAGCAGCCCCGCGGGGCCGAAAGAGACCCAGTACTTC
TRBJ2-1 TRBV7-2 TRBD2 few CASSLAPGTSGRGNEQFF TGTGCCAGCAGCTTAGCGCCTGGGACTAGCGGGAGAGGCAATGAGCAGTTCTTC
TRBJ1-2 TRBV6-6 - - CASGGRDYGYTF TGTGCCAGCGGGGGGCGGGACTATGGCTACACCTTC
TRBJ2-7 TRBV6-2/TRBV6-3 - many CASWEGGSSYEQYF TGTGCCAGCTGGGAAGGCGGAAGCTCCTACGAGCAGTACTTC
TRBJ2-1 TRBV27 - many CASGELVRGINEQFF TGTGCCAGCGGGGAACTAGTTCGCGGGATAAATGAGCAGTTCTTC
TRBJ2-4 TRBV28 - - CASSPPLMTGQSIQYF TGTGCCAGCAGCCCCCCACTAATGACAGGCCAAAGCATTCAGTACTTC
TRBJ2-1 TRBV4-1 TRBD2 - CASSQSGGGGFGNEQFF TGCGCCAGCAGCCAATCAGGCGGGGGAGGGTTCGGCAATGAGCAGTTCTTC
TRBJ2-5 TRBV6-6 - many CATREERQYF TGTGCCACCAGGGAGGAAAGACAGTACTTC
TRBJ1-4 TRBV29-1 - - CSASATNEKRFF TGCAGCGCCTCTGCAACTAATGAAAAACGGTTTTTT
TRBJ2-7 TRBV15 - many CATSRGSSLSYEQYF TGTGCCACCAGCAGAGGGTCCTCACTATCCTACGAGCAGTACTTC
TRBJ1-5 TRBV12-3/TRBV12-4 - - CASSPGPYQPQHF TGTGCCAGCAGTCCAGGACCCTATCAGCCCCAGCATTTT
TRBJ1-5 TRBV12-3/TRBV12-4 - few CASSPKGMGNQPQHF TGTGCCAGCAGCCCAAAAGGGATGGGCAATCAGCCCCAGCATTTT
TRBJ1-5 TRBV2 TRBD1 few CASSGDRVGQPQHF TGTGCCAGCAGTGGGGACAGGGTGGGTCAGCCCCAGCATTTT
TRBJ2-3 TRBV28 TRBD2 - CASYQGLAGPSASDTQYF TGTGCCAGCTATCAGGGACTAGCGGGACCCTCCGCGTCAGATACGCAGTATTTT
TRBJ2-4 TRBV6-5 TRBD1 many CASILTPDREAKNIQYF TGTGCCAGCATTTTGACCCCGGACAGGGAGGCCAAAAACATTCAGTACTTC
TRBJ2-7 TRBV15 - - CATSRSTGVEQYF TGTGCCACCAGCAGATCGACTGGCGTCGAGCAGTACTTC
TRBJ1-5 TRBV9 - - CASSESWDHSNQPQHF TGTGCCAGCTCCGAGTCGTGGGACCATAGCAATCAGCCCCAGCATTTT
TRBJ2-5 TRBV30 - few CAWRPNQETQYF TGTGCCTGGAGACCGAACCAAGAGACCCAGTACTTC
TRBJ2-7 TRBV4-1 - many CASSPAVPMSYEQYF TGCGCCAGCAGCCCTGCGGTACCGATGAGCTACGAGCAGTACTTC
TRBJ2-7 TRBV5-4 TRBD1 few CASSLQGARSEQYF TGTGCCAGCAGCTTACAGGGGGCGCGTTCCGAGCAGTACTTC
TRBJ2-7 TRBV30 - few CAWSVGLDYEQYF TGTGCCTGGAGTGTAGGTTTAGACTACGAGCAGTACTTC
TRBJ1-1 TRBV9 TRBD1 - CASTRGHSTEAFF TGTGCCAGCACCAGGGGGCATAGCACTGAAGCTTTCTTT
TRBJ2-7 TRBV10-1 TRBD2 few CASSGVAGGERYF TGCGCCAGCAGTGGAGTAGCGGGAGGCGAGCGGTACTTC
TRBJ2-1 TRBV20-1 - few CSASEASTYNEQFF TGCAGTGCTAGTGAAGCTTCGACCTACAATGAGCAGTTCTTC
TRBJ1-1 TRBV5-1 - many CASSLLTGNTEAFF TGCGCCAGCAGCTTGTTAACAGGGAACACTGAAGCTTTCTTT
TRBJ1-5 TRBV2 TRBD1 - CASNGDRGHDQPQHF TGTGCCAGCAACGGGGACAGGGGGCACGATCAGCCCCAGCATTTT
TRBJ2-5 TRBV12-3/TRBV12-4 - many CASSLGHAQETQYF TGTGCCAGCAGTCTCGGACACGCCCAAGAGACCCAGTACTTC
TRBJ2-1 TRBV24-1 - - CATSDLTGYNEQFF TGTGCCACCAGTGATTTGACCGGTTACAATGAGCAGTTCTTC
TRBJ2-7 TRBV20-1 - many CSAGRNIYEQYF TGCAGTGCCGGTCGAAACATCTACGAGCAGTACTTC
TRBJ2-5 TRBV20-1 TRBD2 many CSARGPRYYQREAAGETQYF TGCAGTGCTAGAGGCCCCCGGTATTATCAGCGGGAGGCCGCAGGAGAGACCCAGTACTTC
TRBJ2-5 TRBV7-8 - many CASSRDRIEPETQYF TGTGCCAGCAGTCGAGACAGAATCGAGCCCGAGACCCAGTACTTC
TRBJ2-7 TRBV25-1 - - CVSSEGFDFPSYERYF TGTGTCAGCAGTGAAGGGTTTGATTTCCCCTCCTACGAGCGGTACTTC
TRBJ2-7 TRBV2 TRBD2 - CASDTSGTSFYNEQYF TGTGCCAGCGACACATCCGGGACTAGCTTCTACAATGAGCAGTACTTC
TRBJ1-4 TRBV4-1 TRBD1 - CASSQTRGKNNEKLFF TGCGCCAGCAGCCAAACCAGGGGGAAGAATAATGAAAAACTGTTTTTT
TRBJ1-6 TRBV6-1 - - CASRWGSPGLVYNSPLHF TGTGCCAGCCGCTGGGGATCTCCGGGACTCGTCTATAATTCACCCCTCCACTTT
TRBJ2-1 TRBV19 - - CASKGGPHSSFWNEQFF TGTGCCAGTAAGGGGGGCCCTCACAGTAGCTTTTGGAATGAGCAGTTCTTC
TRBJ1-5 TRBV6-5 TRBD1 - CASKSNRGPGSQPQHF TGTGCCAGCAAGTCGAACAGGGGGCCTGGCAGTCAGCCCCAGCATTTT
TRBJ2-3 TRBV5-1 - many CASSVPTDTQYF TGCGCCAGCAGCGTACCCACAGATACGCAGTATTTT